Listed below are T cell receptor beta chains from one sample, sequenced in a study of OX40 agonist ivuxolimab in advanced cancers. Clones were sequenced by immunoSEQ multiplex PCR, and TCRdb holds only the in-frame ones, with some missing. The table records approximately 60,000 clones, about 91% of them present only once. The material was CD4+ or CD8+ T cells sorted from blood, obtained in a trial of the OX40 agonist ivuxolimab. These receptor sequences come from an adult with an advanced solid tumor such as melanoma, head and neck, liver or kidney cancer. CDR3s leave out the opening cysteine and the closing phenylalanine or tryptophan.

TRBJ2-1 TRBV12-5 ASGTGLATYNEQF
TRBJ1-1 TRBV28 ASSLTTGTEAF
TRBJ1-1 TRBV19 ASSTNQGREAF
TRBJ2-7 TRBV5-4 ASSPTGIEQY
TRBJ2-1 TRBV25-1 ASSESDKQF
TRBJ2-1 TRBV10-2 ASSVGWGGNEQF
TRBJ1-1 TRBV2 ASSDRGLQNTEAF
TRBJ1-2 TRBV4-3 ASSPVHGQTNYGYT
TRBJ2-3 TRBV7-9 ASSPRMDGSSSTDTQY
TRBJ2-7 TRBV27 ASSLSGGYSSYEQY
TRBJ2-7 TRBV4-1 ASSQVPGGGYEQY
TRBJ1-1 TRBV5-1 ASSLVVGQMNTEAF
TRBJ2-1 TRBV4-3 ASSIGLAGVREQF
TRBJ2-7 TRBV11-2 ASSFGGQGAWEQY
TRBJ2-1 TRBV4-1 ASSQQAAGAYNEQF
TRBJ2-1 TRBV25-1 ASSEKETGNYNEQF
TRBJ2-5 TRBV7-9 ASSLRLANQETQY
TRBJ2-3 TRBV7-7 ASSLDGRAPADSSTDTQY
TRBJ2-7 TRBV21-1 ASSKDEWKTGFEGEQY